The 21 T cell receptor beta chains presented below share a single source sample, sequenced in a study of blood T cell repertoires in COVID-19. The repertoire was sequenced with immunoSEQ multiplex PCR; TCRdb's copy has only in-frame clones and lacks some. The table lists approximately 240,000 clones, about 85% of them singletons. The sequencing sample was made of peripheral blood. These TCRs come from a woman in her fifties or sixties who had recovered from COVID-19.

J is TRBJ1-2 and V is TRBV28; D ambiguous. The CDR3 length is 13 residues. Trimming left V 6 bases short and J 4 bases short, with 12 bases between. Germline CDR1 reads MDHEN; CDR2 reads SYDVKM. The CDR3 here is CASSPPEAYGYTF. As DNA, the CDR3 is TGTGCCAGCAGCCCCCCGGAGGCCTATGGCTACACCTTC.

The V gene is TRBV9, the J gene TRBJ2-1; 12 nucleotides match TRBD2. V lost 4 bases and J lost 6; bases outside the gene matches: 14. The CDR3 is made up of 18 amino acids. CDR1 is SGDLS and CDR2 is YYNGEE in the germline V gene. The chain's CDR3 is CASSNRLAGAFQVNEQFF. The CDR3 nucleotides are TGTGCCAGCAGCAACCGACTAGCGGGAGCCTTCCAGGTCAATGAGCAGTTCTTC. Complete variable domain (other parts from reference TRBV9 and TRBJ2-1): DSGVTQTPKHLITATGQRVTLRCSPRSGDLSVYWYQQSLDQGLQFLIQYYNGEERAKGNILERFSAQQFPDLHSELNLSSLELGDSALYFCASSNRLAGAFQVNEQFFGPGTRLTVL.

The V and J genes are TRBV6-5 and TRBJ1-5; TRBD1 agrees at 10 bases. Trimming at V came to 6 bases and at J to 1 base, leaving 3 bases not matched to a gene. Germline lookup yields CDR1 MNHEY and CDR2 SVGAGI. CDR3 size: 15 residues. The CDR3 bases are TGTGCCAGCAGACCGGGACAGGGGAGCAATCAGCCCCAGCATTTT. Its protein is CASRPGQGSNQPQHF.

The chain uses TRBV10-3 and TRBJ2-7; 8 positions agree with TRBD2. CDR3 length equals 11 residues. V shed 7 bases, J shed 5 bases, and the junction held 1 base outside the gene matches. CDR1 ENHRY and CDR2 SYGVKD come from the germline V gene. The chain's CDR3 is CAITAGDEQYF. CDR3 in DNA: TGTGCCATCACAGCGGGAGACGAGCAGTACTTC.

The chain uses TRBV5-1 and TRBJ2-5; TRBD2 matches at 10 bases. The germline V gene has CDR1 SGHRS and CDR2 YFSETQ. The CDR3 runs 16 residues. The V and J ends lost 0 bases and 9 bases, in that order; junction bases with no gene match: 11. CDR3 amino acids: CASSLGSTSGEKAQYF. CDR3 sequence (DNA): TGCGCCAGCAGCTTGGGTTCTACTAGCGGGGAGAAGGCCCAGTACTTC.

The CDR3 DNA follows: TGTGCCAGCAGCCCCCGGACGGTGGGGGGTGAGCAGTTCTTC. It yields the protein CASSPRTVGGEQFF. This chain joins TRBV9 and TRBJ2-1; tentatively, D is TRBD2 (6 bases). Germline loops: CDR1 SGDLS, CDR2 YYNGEE. V lost 4 bases to trimming and J lost 9 bases, with 17 bases between them. The CDR3 runs 14 residues.

This chain uses TRBV19 with TRBJ2-7; 7 bases align to TRBD1. There are 14 residues in the CDR3. CDR1 LNHDA and CDR2 SQIVND come from the germline V gene (reference sequence). With V trimmed by 3 bases and J by 6 bases, 8 bases remained unmatched. CDR3: CASSMVRQGTEQYF. CDR3 sequence (DNA): TGTGCCAGTAGTATGGTAAGACAGGGAACCGAGCAGTACTTC.

This clone has just a few counts. The J gene is TRBJ2-5, the V gene TRBV9; 8 positions match TRBD1. V gave up 3 bases and J gave up 2 bases; unmatched junction bases: 9. Germline V lookup: CDR1 SGDLS, CDR2 YYNGEE. The CDR3 length is 16 residues. CDR3 amino acids: CASSATGAGVQETQYF. In DNA, the CDR3 is TGTGCCAGCAGCGCGACAGGGGCCGGAGTTCAAGAGACCCAGTACTTC.

The chain carries TRBV2 and TRBJ1-2; 10 positions match TRBD1. Germline CDR1 is SNHLY and CDR2 is FYNNEI. The CDR3 is 13 residues long. Trimming took 4 bases from V and 8 from J; bases not matched to a gene: 4. This chain's CDR3 is CASSGQGARGYTF. The CDR3 bases are TGTGCCAGCAGTGGACAGGGGGCTAGGGGCTACACCTTC.

This chain connects TRBV27 to TRBJ1-2; D possibly corresponds to TRBD1 (6 bases). Germline values: CDR1 MNHEY, CDR2 SMNVEV (reference sequence). There are 14 residues in the CDR3. V was pared by 2 bases and J by 8 bases, with 15 bases between. Here the CDR3 reads CASSLRNDRFGYTF. The DNA of the CDR3 is TGTGCCAGCAGTTTACGTAATGACAGGTTCGGCTACACCTTC.

DNA of the CDR3: TGTGCCAGCAGCCCCCGCGGCGGGGGGTCGGATGAGCAGTTCTTC. Translating gives CASSPRGGGSDEQFF. The chain joins TRBV3-1 (or the pseudogene TRBV3-2) to TRBJ2-1; 8 nucleotides align to TRBD2. This CDR3 contains 15 residues. V lost 4 bases to trimming and J lost 8 bases; unmatched junction nucleotides: 10. Germline CDR1 and CDR2: LGHDT and YNNKEL (reference sequence).

In its sample, this clone was seen once. This chain links TRBV5-1 with TRBJ2-5, with TRBD2 identical over 10 bases. J lost 5 bases, V lost 3 bases, and 4 bases had no gene match. The CDR3 spans 14 residues. Per the germline V gene, CDR1 is SGHRS and CDR2 is YFSETQ. CDR3 residues: CASSSSGGGETQYF. As DNA, the CDR3 is TGCGCCAGCAGCTCTAGCGGGGGAGGGGAGACCCAGTACTTC.

The chain links TRBV19 to TRBJ2-2; possibly TRBD2 for D (5 bases). V was cut by 3 bases and J by 5 bases, with 19 bases left in between. This CDR3 comprises 17 residues. CDR1 LNHDA and CDR2 SQIVND come from the germline V gene (reference sequence). CDR3 sequence (DNA): TGTGCCAGTAGTATGGGTTTTTTAGCGATTGGTACCGGGGAGCTGTTTTTT. It codes for CASSMGFLAIGTGELFF.

The V call is TRBV9, the J call TRBJ1-6, with D possibly TRBD1 on 5 matching bases. The V gene's germline CDR1 is SGDLS and CDR2 YYNGEE. The CDR3 totals 11 residues. The V and J ends lost 3 bases and 16 bases respectively, with 11 bases between them. CDR3 amino acids: CASSGGLELHF. The CDR3 DNA is TGTGCCAGCAGCGGGGGACTCGAACTCCACTTT.

The V and J genes are TRBV5-1 and TRBJ2-1; D perhaps matches TRBD1 (5 bases). The CDR3 has 16 amino acids. V lost 2 bases to trimming and J lost 0 bases, with 12 bases between them. Looked up from germline, CDR1 is SGHRS and CDR2 is YFSETQ. The CDR3 reads CASSLTGMSSYNEQFF. The CDR3 DNA reads TGCGCCAGCAGCTTAACAGGCATGAGCTCCTACAATGAGCAGTTCTTC.

Notes on this clone: The same CDR3 arises from other DNA sequences in this sample as well. V and J are TRBV5-1 and TRBJ1-2, with D possibly being TRBD1 (6 bases). The V end was cut by 2 bases, the J end by 3 bases, with 8 bases between. Germline CDR1 SGHRS, CDR2 YFSETQ. CDR3 length: 13 residues. The CDR3 DNA is TGCGCCAGCAGCTTACAGGGTGACTATGGCTACACCTTC. Its protein is CASSLQGDYGYTF.

The rearrangement uses TRBV4-2 and TRBJ2-7; TRBD2 aligns across 7 bases. The CDR3 spans 15 residues. The germline gives CDR1 LGHNA, CDR2 YNFKEQ. Trimming at V came to 0 bases and at J to 3 bases, leaving 5 bases not matched to a gene. CDR3 amino acids: CASSQDQGGSYEQYF. As DNA, the CDR3 is TGTGCCAGCAGCCAAGATCAAGGCGGGAGCTACGAGCAGTACTTC.

The chain carries TRBV27 and TRBJ2-7, with D tentatively TRBD2 (6 bases). CDR1 and CDR2 (germline): MNHEY, SMNVEV (reference sequence). The CDR3 runs 15 residues. V shed 0 bases and J shed 0 bases, with 9 bases lying between them. The CDR3 is CASSLSVGGSYEQYF. The CDR3 DNA reads as TGTGCCAGCAGTTTATCCGTGGGGGGCTCCTACGAGCAGTACTTC.

The rearrangement links TRBV13 to TRBJ1-2; the D is unclear. Germline CDR1 and CDR2: PRHDT and FYEKMQ (reference sequence). CDR3 length: 16 amino acids. The V gene lost 0 bases and the J gene lost 3 bases, with 14 bases spanning the gap. DNA for the CDR3: TGTGCCAGCAGCTTAGGATCACGGGGTGGGGACTATGGCTACACCTTC. Its translation is CASSLGSRGGDYGYTF.

This clone was counted between two and nine times. The chain is built from TRBV4-2 and TRBJ1-4; TRBD1 matches at 8 bases. CDR3 size: 16 residues. V trimming: 0 bases; J trimming: 4 bases; junction bases outside the gene matches: 4. From germline, CDR1 is LGHNA and CDR2 YNFKEQ. Written as DNA, the CDR3 is TGTGCCAGCAGCCAAGAAAGAGACAGGGGTAATGAAAAACTGTTTTTT. Translated: CASSQERDRGNEKLFF.

V usage is TRBV7-3 and J usage is TRBJ1-5; 8 positions agree with TRBD1. The germline V gene encodes CDR1 SGHTA and CDR2 FQGTGA. The length of the CDR3 is 18 residues. Unmatched junction bases numbered 11, after V lost 4 bases and J lost 0 bases. The CDR3 region has the DNA TGTGCCAGCAGCTCCAAAAGCCCGACAGGGGATAGCAATCAGCCCCAGCATTTT. Its translation is CASSSKSPTGDSNQPQHF. The full variable domain, rest sourced from reference TRBV7-3 and TRBJ1-5, is GAGVSQTPSNKVTEKGKYVELRCDPISGHTALYWYRQSLGQGPEFLIYFQGTGAADDSGLPNDRFFAVRPEGSVSTLKIQRTERGDSAVYLCASSSKSPTGDSNQPQHFGDGTRLSIL.